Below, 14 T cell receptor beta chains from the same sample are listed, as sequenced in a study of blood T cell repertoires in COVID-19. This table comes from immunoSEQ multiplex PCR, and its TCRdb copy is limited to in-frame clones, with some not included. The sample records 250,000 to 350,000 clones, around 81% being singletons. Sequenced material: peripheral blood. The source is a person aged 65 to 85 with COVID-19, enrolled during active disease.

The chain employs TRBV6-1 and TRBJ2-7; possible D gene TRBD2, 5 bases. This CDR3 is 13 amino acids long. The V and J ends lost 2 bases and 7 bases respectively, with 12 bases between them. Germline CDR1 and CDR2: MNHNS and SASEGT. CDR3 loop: CASSESAGVEQYF. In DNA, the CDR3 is TGTGCCAGCAGTGAAAGCGCCGGGGTTGAGCAGTACTTC.

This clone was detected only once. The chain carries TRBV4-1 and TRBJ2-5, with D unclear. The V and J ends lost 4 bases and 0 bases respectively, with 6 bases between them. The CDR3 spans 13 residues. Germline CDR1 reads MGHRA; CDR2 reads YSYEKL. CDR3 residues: CASSPDNQETQYF. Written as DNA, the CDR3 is TGCGCCAGCAGCCCCGACAACCAAGAGACCCAGTACTTC.

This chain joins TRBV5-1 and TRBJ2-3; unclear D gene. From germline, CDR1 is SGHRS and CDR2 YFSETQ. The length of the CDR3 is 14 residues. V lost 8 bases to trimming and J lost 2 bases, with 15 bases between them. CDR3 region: CASSPVLLTDTQYF. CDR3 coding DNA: TGCGCCAGTTCCCCGGTTCTCCTCACAGATACGCAGTATTTT.

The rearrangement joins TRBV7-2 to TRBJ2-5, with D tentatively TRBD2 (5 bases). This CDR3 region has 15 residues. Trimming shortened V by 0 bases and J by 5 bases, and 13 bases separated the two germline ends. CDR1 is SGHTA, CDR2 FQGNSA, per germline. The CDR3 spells CASSLAPATGETQYF. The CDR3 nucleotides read TGTGCCAGCAGCTTAGCGCCAGCGACGGGGGAGACCCAGTACTTC. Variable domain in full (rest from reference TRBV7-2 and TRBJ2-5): GAGVSQSPSNKVTEKGKDVELRCDPISGHTALYWYRQSLGQGLEFLIYFQGNSAPDKSGLPSDRFSAERTGGSVSTLTIQRTQQEDSAVYLCASSLAPATGETQYFGPGTRLLVL.

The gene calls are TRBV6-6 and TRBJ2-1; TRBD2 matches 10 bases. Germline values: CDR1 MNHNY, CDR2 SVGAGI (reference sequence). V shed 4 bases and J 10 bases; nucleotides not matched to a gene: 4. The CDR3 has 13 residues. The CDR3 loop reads CASSFSGGSEQFF. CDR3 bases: TGTGCCAGCAGTTTTAGCGGGGGGAGCGAGCAGTTCTTC.

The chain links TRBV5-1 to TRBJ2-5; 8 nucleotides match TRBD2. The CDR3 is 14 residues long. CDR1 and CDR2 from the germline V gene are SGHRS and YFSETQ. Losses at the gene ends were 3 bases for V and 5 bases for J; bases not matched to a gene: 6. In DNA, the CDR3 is TGCGCCAGCAGCTCCGCGGGAGGCAGCGAGACCCAGTACTTC. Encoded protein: CASSSAGGSETQYF.

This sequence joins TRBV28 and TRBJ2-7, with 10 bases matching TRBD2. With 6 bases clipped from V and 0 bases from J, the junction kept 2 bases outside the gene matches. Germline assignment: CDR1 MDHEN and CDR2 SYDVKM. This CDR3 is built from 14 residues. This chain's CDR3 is CASRRTSGSYEQYF. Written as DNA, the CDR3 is TGTGCCAGCAGGCGGACTAGCGGCTCCTACGAGCAGTACTTC.

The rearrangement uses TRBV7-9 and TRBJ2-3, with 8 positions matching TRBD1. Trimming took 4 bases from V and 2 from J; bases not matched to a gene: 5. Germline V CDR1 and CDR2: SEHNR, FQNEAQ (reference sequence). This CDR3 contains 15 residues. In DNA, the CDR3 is TGTGCCAGCAGCTCAGGGGGCGGAGACACAGATACGCAGTATTTT. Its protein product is CASSSGGGDTDTQYF.

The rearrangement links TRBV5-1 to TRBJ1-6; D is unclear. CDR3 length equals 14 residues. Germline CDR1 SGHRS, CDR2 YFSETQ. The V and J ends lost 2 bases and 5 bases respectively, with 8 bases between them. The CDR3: CASSLNINNSPLHF. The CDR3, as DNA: TGCGCCAGCAGCTTAAACATTAATAATTCACCCCTCCACTTT.

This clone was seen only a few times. CDR3 amino acids: CASSLPFGGSYNEQFF. The CDR3 DNA reads TGTGCCAGCAGCTTACCATTCGGCGGTTCATACAATGAGCAGTTCTTC. The rearrangement links TRBV5-4 to TRBJ2-1, with D hard to call. With 2 bases removed from V and 4 bases from J, the gap between germline ends came to 16 bases. This CDR3 is built from 16 residues. Germline CDR1 reads SGHNT; CDR2 reads YYREEE (reference sequence).

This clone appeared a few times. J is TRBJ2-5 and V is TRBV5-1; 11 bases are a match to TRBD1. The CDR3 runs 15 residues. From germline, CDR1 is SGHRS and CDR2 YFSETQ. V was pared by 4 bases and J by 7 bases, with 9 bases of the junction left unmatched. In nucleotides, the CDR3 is TGCGCCAGCAGCAACCAGGGACAGGGGGTAGTGACCCAGTACTTC. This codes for CASSNQGQGVVTQYF.

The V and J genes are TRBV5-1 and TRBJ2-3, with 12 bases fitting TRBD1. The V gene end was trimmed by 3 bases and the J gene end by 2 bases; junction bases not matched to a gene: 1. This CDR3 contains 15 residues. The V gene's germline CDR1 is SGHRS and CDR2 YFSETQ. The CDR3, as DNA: TGCGCCAGCAGCTGGGACAGGGGGCTCACAGATACGCAGTATTTT. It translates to CASSWDRGLTDTQYF.

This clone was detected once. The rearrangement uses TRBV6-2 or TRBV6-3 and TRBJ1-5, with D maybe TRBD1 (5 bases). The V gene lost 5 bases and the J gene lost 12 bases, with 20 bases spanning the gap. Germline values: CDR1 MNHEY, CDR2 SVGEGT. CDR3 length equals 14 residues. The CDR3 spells CASSSAVGRGYQHF. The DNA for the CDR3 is TGTGCCAGCAGTAGCGCTGTCGGGAGGGGATACCAGCATTTT.

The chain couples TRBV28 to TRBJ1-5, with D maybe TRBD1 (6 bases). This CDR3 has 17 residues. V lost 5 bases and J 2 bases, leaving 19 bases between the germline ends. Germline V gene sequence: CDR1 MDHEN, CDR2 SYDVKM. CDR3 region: CASSPQQGFFGNQPQHF. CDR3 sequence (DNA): TGTGCCAGCAGTCCGCAGCAGGGGTTTTTTGGCAATCAGCCCCAGCATTTT.